The sequence of this T cell receptor (beta chain) was determined in a study of identical twins' blood T cells. The V gene lost 8 bases and the J gene lost 5 bases, with 12 bases spanning the gap. The germline CDR1 and CDR2 sequences are SNHLY and FYNNEI. This CDR3 is built from 13 residues. At least ten counts were recorded for this clonotype. Both ends of each TCR cDNA library bore sample-specific barcodes. TCRdb re-called the 5' RACE reads through MiXCR, storing one row per CDR3 protein. The repertoire consists of fewer than 450,000 distinct CDR3 sequences, with 28% occurring once and the leading ten covering roughly 6.1%.

This sequence originates from a woman aged 18 to 55 in good health. The source material was PBMCs. The V and J genes are TRBV2 and TRBJ2-2; D possibly corresponds to TRBD1 (6 bases). The CDR3 DNA reads TGTGCCAGCGTGGGCCAGGGGACCGGGGAGCTGTTTTTT. Encoded protein: CASVGQGTGELFF.